A selection of T cell receptor beta chains follows, all from one sample in a study of T cell responses to AZD1222 COVID-19 vaccine. Clones were read by immunoSEQ multiplex PCR, and TCRdb kept only the in-frame ones, dropping some. The sample comprises 90,000 to 110,000 clones, around nine tenths of which are singletons, and approximately 17% rests with the top ten. The source material was peripheral blood, sampled on day 0 of AZD1222 vaccination. These receptors all come from an adult in good health. Each CDR3 is given with its conserved first and last residue. The D gene is left open where the match is weak. Clone sizes are given selectively: once, few, many, or a class where the clone is expanded.

clone_size,j_call,d_call,v_call,cdr3_nt,cdr3_aa
-,TRBJ1-2,-,TRBV27,TGTGCCAGCAGTTTATTCGGTCCAGAGAGGGACTATGGCTACACCTTC,CASSLFGPERDYGYTF
-,TRBJ2-6,-,TRBV7-3,TGTGCCAGCAGCACCCAGGGGAGGGGAAGATTCTCTGGGGCCAACGTCCTGACTTTC,CASSTQGRGRFSGANVLTF
-,TRBJ2-3,TRBD1,TRBV7-2,TGTGCCAGCAGCTTTAGTCGGACAGGGTTGGGCACAGATACGCAGTATTTT,CASSFSRTGLGTDTQYF
-,TRBJ2-7,TRBD1,TRBV28,TGTGCCAGCAGCGGGACAGGGGGCTACGAGCAGTACTTC,CASSGTGGYEQYF
-,TRBJ2-5,-,TRBV18,TGTGCCAGCTCACCCCCCGTCGCGGGGCGGGAGACCCAGTACTTC,CASSPPVAGRETQYF
few,TRBJ1-2,TRBD1,TRBV29-1,TGCAGCGCTCAGGAGGGGGCGGGCTACACCTTC,CSAQEGAGYTF
-,TRBJ1-2,-,TRBV9,TGTGCCAGCAGCGTGGACACGGGGAACTATGGCTACACCTTC,CASSVDTGNYGYTF
-,TRBJ1-3,-,TRBV19,TGTGCCAGTAGTTCAAACGGAAACTCTGGAAACACCATATATTTT,CASSSNGNSGNTIYF
-,TRBJ1-6,-,TRBV5-1,TGCGCCAGCAGCACCGGGATAAATAATTCACCCCTCCACTTT,CASSTGINNSPLHF
-,TRBJ1-4,-,TRBV20-1,TGCAGTGCCGTACAGGGAAAACTGTTTTTT,CSAVQGKLFF
-,TRBJ2-1,TRBD2,TRBV28,TGTGCCAGCAGTCCCCCCGCTAGCGGGGGGTTGAGCTCCTACAATGAGCAGTTCTTC,CASSPPASGGLSSYNEQFF
-,TRBJ2-1,-,TRBV7-8,TGTGCCAGCAGCCCACAGGGAATGCAGTTCTTC,CASSPQGMQFF
-,TRBJ2-3,-,TRBV7-2,TGTGCCAGCAGCCCCGGGCCAAGCACAGATACGCAGTATTTT,CASSPGPSTDTQYF
-,TRBJ1-4,TRBD1,TRBV5-8,TGTGCCAGCAGCTTGGGGGCCCGGCCAGGGGGGAGTGAAAAACTGTTTTTT,CASSLGARPGGSEKLFF
-,TRBJ1-1,-,TRBV6-1,TGTGCCAGCAGTGATGTAGGGGCCTCTATTATGAACACTGAAGCTTTCTTT,CASSDVGASIMNTEAFF
-,TRBJ1-1,-,TRBV5-4,TGTGCCAGCAGCTCTCCCGGGACAACGAACACTGAAGCTTTCTTT,CASSSPGTTNTEAFF
-,TRBJ2-1,-,TRBV3-1/TRBV3-2,TGTGCCAGCAGCCAAGCGGTTCGGAGGCAGTTCTTC,CASSQAVRRQFF
-,TRBJ1-4,TRBD1,TRBV10-1,TGCGCCGGGCGACAGGGAGGACCAACTAATGAAAAACTGTTTTTT,CAGRQGGPTNEKLFF
-,TRBJ2-5,-,TRBV2,TGTGCCAGCAGTGAAATGAGGGGACCTCAAGAGACCCAGTACTTC,CASSEMRGPQETQYF
-,TRBJ2-1,-,TRBV7-3,TGTGCCAGCAGCACAAACCGGGGATTGGGTGAGCAGTTCTTC,CASSTNRGLGEQFF
-,TRBJ1-5,-,TRBV19,TGTGCCAGTAGTATATGGACAGAGAATCAGCCCCAGCATTTT,CASSIWTENQPQHF
-,TRBJ1-1,-,TRBV19,TGTGCCAGCGACAGGAACACTGAAGCTTTCTTT,CASDRNTEAFF
-,TRBJ2-2,-,TRBV30,TGTGCCTGCCGAGGTCGGAGGGACACCGGGGAGCTGTTTTTT,CACRGRRDTGELFF
-,TRBJ2-3,-,TRBV5-1,TGCGCCAGCCCCCTCCTCTGGGCTAGCACAGATACGCAGTATTTT,CASPLLWASTDTQYF
-,TRBJ2-2,-,TRBV9,TGTGCCAGCAGCGTAGGACCACGTGGCACCGGGGAGCTGTTTTTT,CASSVGPRGTGELFF
-,TRBJ2-5,-,TRBV6-5,TGTGCCAGCAGTTACTCGGGGGGCGCACGGGAGACCCAGTACTTC,CASSYSGGARETQYF
-,TRBJ2-4,-,TRBV4-3,TGCGCCAGCAGCCTCTACCTCCCGGACAGTCCCTTACTAGCCAAAAACATTCAGTACTTC,CASSLYLPDSPLLAKNIQYF
-,TRBJ2-1,TRBD2,TRBV3-1/TRBV3-2,TGTGCCAGCAGCCCCAGGACTAGCGGGAGTTGGTTCTTC,CASSPRTSGSWFF
-,TRBJ1-1,-,TRBV28,TGTGCCAGCAGTCCCACCCAGGGGAACACTGAAGCTTTCTTT,CASSPTQGNTEAFF